This note documents a single T cell receptor beta chain sequence. The entry originates in a study of blood T cell repertoires in COVID-19. Study at large: Donors in the United States, Italy and Spain gave samples during acute or convalescent COVID-19. T cells, B-cell-depleted T cells, or PBMCs supplied cDNA or gDNA.

Authors' data handling: Reference gene primer amplification gave estimated nucleated cell counts. The protocol was immunoSEQ multiplex PCR, while the TCRdb copy is restricted to in-frame clones and leaves out a portion. For V, J and clone size, that table is used; D and trimming come from the DNA. This sample has around 250,000 clones, with about 90% found just once. This TCR was sampled from a man aged 45-65 years who had been exposed to COVID-19. The sequencing input was PBMCs or T cells enriched from blood (not recorded which).

The CDR3 protein is CASSLMGGGAEAFF. CDR3 nucleotides: TGTGCCAGCAGCTTGATGGGTGGGGGGGCTGAAGCTTTCTTT. The rearrangement uses TRBV11-3 and TRBJ1-1, with D tentatively TRBD1 (5 bases). Between the trimmed V and J ends, which lost 3 bases and 6 bases, there was a span of 14 bases. Germline CDR1 and CDR2: SGHNT and YENEEA. The CDR3 has 14 residues. Based on the CDR3 plus reference TRBV11-3 and TRBJ1-1, the full variable domain is EAGVVQSPRYKIIEKKQPVAFWCNPISGHNTLYWYLQNLGQGPELLIRYENEEAVDDSQLPKDRFSAERLKGVDSTLKIQPAELGDSAVYLCASSLMGGGAEAFFGQGTRLTVV.